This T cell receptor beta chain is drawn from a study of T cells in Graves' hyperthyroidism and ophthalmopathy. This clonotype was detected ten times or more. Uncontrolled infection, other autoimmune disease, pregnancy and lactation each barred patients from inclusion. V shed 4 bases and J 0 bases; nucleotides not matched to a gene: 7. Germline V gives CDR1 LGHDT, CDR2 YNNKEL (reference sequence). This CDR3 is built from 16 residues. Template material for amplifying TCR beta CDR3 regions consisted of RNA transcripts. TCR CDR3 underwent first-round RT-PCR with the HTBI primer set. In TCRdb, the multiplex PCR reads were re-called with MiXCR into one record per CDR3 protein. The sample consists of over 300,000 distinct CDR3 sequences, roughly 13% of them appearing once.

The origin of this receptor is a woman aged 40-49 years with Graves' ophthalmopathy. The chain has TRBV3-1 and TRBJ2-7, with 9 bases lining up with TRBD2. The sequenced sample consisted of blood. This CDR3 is CASSRPQRGVSYEQYF. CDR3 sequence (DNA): TGTGCCAGCAGCCGACCCCAGCGGGGGGTCTCCTACGAGCAGTACTTC.